These 21 T cell receptor beta chains share one sample of origin, sequenced in a study of CD8 T cells in ankylosing spondylitis. TCRdb re-called the 5' RACE reads through MiXCR, storing one row per CDR3 protein. The data hold hundreds of thousands of distinct CDR3 sequences, with roughly 20% observed a single time. The sample consisted of blood, either unsorted or a sorted T cell fraction (not recorded which). The receptors here all came from a male donor with ankylosing spondylitis or in good health (not recorded which).

This chain joins TRBV12-3 or TRBV12-4 and TRBJ2-1; 9 bases are shared with TRBD2. V lost 3 bases to trimming and J lost 7 bases; unmatched junction nucleotides: 10. This CDR3 is 16 amino acids long. CDR3 residues: CASSFGLSGRGNEQFF. The CDR3 DNA is TGTGCCAGCAGTTTCGGTCTTAGCGGGAGAGGGAATGAGCAGTTCTTC.

The chain has TRBV12-3 or TRBV12-4 and TRBJ1-1; D gene uncertain. Trimming removed 1 base from V and 7 bases from J, with 7 bases in between. This CDR3 spans 12 amino acids. The CDR3 loop is CASSLGVFEAFF. For the CDR3, the DNA is TGTGCCAGCAGTTTAGGAGTCTTTGAAGCTTTCTTT.

CDR3 nucleotide sequence: TGTGCCAGCAGTTTGCAAGCGGGGTACGAGCAGTACGTC. Residues: CASSLQAGYEQYV. The gene calls are TRBV27 and TRBJ2-7; TRBD2 aligns across 7 bases. With V trimmed by 3 bases and J by 4 bases, 3 bases remained unmatched. There are 13 residues in the CDR3. Germline CDR1 is MNHEY and CDR2 is SMNVEV (reference sequence).

The V call is TRBV20-1, the J call TRBJ2-5, with a tentative D call TRBD2 (6 bases). CDR1 and CDR2 (germline): DFQATT, SNEGSKA (reference sequence). V was shortened by 5 bases and J by 7 bases, with 23 bases between the two germline ends. The CDR3 has 15 amino acids. CDR3 amino acids: CSAQRTTPGGMTQYF. The CDR3 DNA reads as TGCAGTGCTCAGCGGACTACCCCCGGAGGAATGACCCAGTACTTC.

The chain joins TRBV20-1 to TRBJ1-2, with TRBD1 identical over 7 bases. The CDR3 is 12 residues long. The J segment lost 7 bases and the V segment lost 4 bases, leaving 6 bases of the junction unmatched. From germline, CDR1 is DFQATT and CDR2 SNEGSKA (reference sequence). The CDR3 DNA sequence: TGCAGTGCTACCGAAGACAGGGTTGGCTACACCTTC. Protein sequence: CSATEDRVGYTF.

This clonotype came up many times. The V and J genes are TRBV7-2 and TRBJ2-5; maybe TRBD1 (6 bases). This CDR3 contains 15 residues. Germline assignment: CDR1 SGHTA and CDR2 FQGNSA. V was trimmed by 1 base and J by 1 base, leaving 10 bases between them. This chain's CDR3 is CASSLDLGAQETQYF. CDR3 bases: TGTGCCAGCAGCTTAGACTTGGGGGCCCAAGAGACCCAGTACTTC.

There are a few counts of this clonotype. The chain is built from TRBV20-1 and TRBJ2-1; D might be TRBD2 (6 bases). CDR3 length: 17 amino acids. V lost 0 bases and J lost 4, with 19 bases in between. CDR1 and CDR2 (germline): DFQATT, SNEGSKA (reference sequence). CDR3 DNA sequence: TGCAGTGCTAGAGAGCCCGGAGGTTGGCGGGGATACAATGAGCAGTTCTTC. The encoded protein is CSAREPGGWRGYNEQFF.

The CDR3 bases are TGTGCCATCATGGGGAACACCGGGGAGCTGTTTTTT. Amino acid sequence: CAIMGNTGELFF. The genes are TRBV6-1 and TRBJ2-2; D gene unclear. This CDR3 spans 12 amino acids. V was trimmed by 10 bases and J by 1 base, leaving 7 bases between them. Germline CDR1 reads MNHNS; CDR2 reads SASEGT.

The chain employs TRBV20-1 and TRBJ2-5, with D possibly TRBD1 on 6 matching bases. CDR3 length: 12 residues. Germline-derived CDR1 and CDR2 are DFQATT and SNEGSKA (reference sequence). Trimming stripped 6 bases from V and 3 bases from J, with 11 bases between. CDR3 DNA: TGCAGTGCCGCAGAGGGGGAAGAGACCCAGTACTTC. As protein: CSAAEGEETQYF.

The CDR3 reads CASSPNRISPAFGETQYF. The CDR3 nucleotides read TGTGCCAGCAGCCCCAACCGGATCAGTCCCGCTTTTGGAGAGACCCAGTACTTC. The rearrangement joins TRBV9 to TRBJ2-5; D gene ambiguous. Trimming cost V 4 bases and J 4 bases, with 26 bases left between them. Germline V gene sequence: CDR1 SGDLS, CDR2 YYNGEE. CDR3 size: 18 residues.

This clonotype was recorded at least ten times. Sequence at one end of the junction differs from germline and may be a read error. The chain has TRBV2 and TRBJ1-2, with 9 bases aligning to TRBD1. The CDR3 sequence is 16 residues long. In germline, CDR1 is SNHLY, CDR2 FYNNEI. CDR3 DNA sequence: TGTGCCAGCAGGGAAGGACAGGGGACTGCTGCCTATGGCTACACCTTC. This codes for CASREGQGTAAYGYTF.

The rearrangement joins TRBV28 to TRBJ2-1, with 9 bases lining up with TRBD2. Trimming removed 5 bases from V and 4 bases from J; junction bases left unmatched: 12. CDR1 and CDR2 from the germline V gene are MDHEN and SYDVKM. The CDR3 contains 17 residues. The CDR3: CASSPPVSGGLYNEQFF. For the CDR3, the DNA is TGTGCCAGCAGTCCCCCGGTTAGCGGGGGACTTTACAATGAGCAGTTCTTC.

This clonotype turned up a few times. The CDR3 region has the DNA TGCAGTGCTTACCCAGGGAGTTTGAACACTGAAGCTTTCTTT. This sequence encodes CSAYPGSLNTEAFF. The rearrangement links TRBV20-1 to TRBJ1-1, with D perhaps TRBD1 (5 bases). V was pared by 5 bases and J by 0 bases, with 13 bases between. The CDR3 is 14 amino acids. Looked up from germline, CDR1 is DFQATT and CDR2 is SNEGSKA (reference sequence).

This clonotype was seen more than once but under ten times. This chain connects TRBV15 to TRBJ2-1, with 8 nucleotides matching TRBD2. Germline V CDR1 and CDR2: LNHNV, YYDKDF (reference sequence). This CDR3 spans 15 amino acids. With V trimmed by 2 bases and J by 3 bases, 3 bases remained unmatched. The CDR3 loop is CATSRPGTSYNEQFF. CDR3 coding DNA: TGTGCCACCAGCAGACCAGGGACTAGCTACAATGAGCAGTTCTTC.

The rearrangement joins TRBV20-1 to TRBJ2-3, with D unresolved. The CDR3 has 14 residues. Per germline, CDR1 DFQATT and CDR2 SNEGSKA (reference sequence). Between the trimmed V and J ends, which lost 6 bases and 0 bases, there was a span of 13 bases. The CDR3 sequence is CSAQPPLSTDTQYF. Here the CDR3 DNA reads TGCAGTGCCCAACCTCCCCTTAGCACAGATACGCAGTATTTT.

The chain joins TRBV12-3 or TRBV12-4 to TRBJ1-5, with D possibly being TRBD1 (6 bases). The CDR3 has 17 amino acids. The ends were cut back, 9 bases at V and 1 base at J, with 22 bases in the middle. The DNA of the CDR3 is TGTGCCAGTACCCTCGGCACAGGGAAGAGGAGCAATCAGCCCCAGCATTTT. It translates to CASTLGTGKRSNQPQHF.

This clonotype was detected a few times. V gene TRBV9 combines with J gene TRBJ2-1, with D unresolved. Germline CDR1 SGDLS, CDR2 YYNGEE. V gave up 0 bases and J gave up 10 bases, with 8 bases separating them. The CDR3 extends over 12 amino acids. Here the CDR3 reads CASSVDHIEQFF. CDR3 DNA: TGTGCCAGCAGCGTAGATCACATCGAGCAGTTCTTC. The full variable domain, completed using reference TRBV9 and TRBJ2-1, is DSGVTQTPKHLITATGQRVTLRCSPRSGDLSVYWYQQSLDQGLQFLIQYYNGEERAKGNILERFSAQQFPDLHSELNLSSLELGDSALYFCASSVDHIEQFFGPGTRLTVL.

The chain combines TRBV10-3 with TRBJ1-2; maybe TRBD1 (5 bases). V lost 0 bases and J 6 bases, leaving 14 bases between the germline ends. CDR3 length equals 15 residues. Germline V lookup: CDR1 ENHRY, CDR2 SYGVKD. CDR3 residues: CAISESWRQSDGYTF. The CDR3 DNA reads TGTGCCATCAGTGAGTCATGGAGACAGTCGGATGGCTACACCTTC.

The V call is TRBV5-1, the J call TRBJ2-6; the D call may be TRBD1 or TRBD2 (5 bases each). The germline gives CDR1 SGHRS, CDR2 YFSETQ. This CDR3 comprises 18 residues. V dropped 0 bases and J dropped 4 bases, with 17 bases sitting between them. In nucleotides, the CDR3 is TGCGCCAGCAGCTTGGGTATTGGGACCCTAGACGGGGCCAACGTCCTGACTTTC. Its protein is CASSLGIGTLDGANVLTF.

This clonotype has only a few counts. The V and J genes are TRBV12-3 or TRBV12-4 and TRBJ2-4; D possibly corresponds to TRBD1 (5 bases). Trimming cost V 5 bases and J 4 bases, with 9 bases left between them. The length of the CDR3 is 13 residues. Here the CDR3 reads CASSGAQKNIQYF. Written as DNA, the CDR3 is TGTGCCAGCAGTGGGGCGCAGAAAAACATTCAGTACTTC.

The chain carries TRBV27 and TRBJ1-6; 10 bases match TRBD1. Trimming at V came to 2 bases and at J to 11 bases, leaving 6 bases not matched to a gene. This CDR3 comprises 15 residues. The germline CDR1 and CDR2 sequences are MNHEY and SMNVEV (reference sequence). CDR3: CASSLRGQGLAPLHF. CDR3 DNA sequence: TGTGCCAGCAGTTTACGGGGACAGGGGTTGGCACCCCTCCACTTT.